Presented here are 18 T cell receptor beta chains from one specimen sequenced in a study of CD8+ T cells in alopecia areata. Sequencing relied on a cDNA template that was reverse transcribed from extracted RNA. Some clones are missing from TCRdb's copy, which holds only in-frame ones; the method was immunoSEQ multiplex PCR. The data contain about 140,000 clones, about three fifths of them singletons. The source material was CD4+ T cells sorted from blood. The receptors were sampled from a human donor in good health.

This sequence joins TRBV4-1 and TRBJ2-2, with D unclear. V lost 0 bases and J 6 bases, leaving 8 bases between the germline ends. CDR1 and CDR2 from the germline V gene are MGHRA and YSYEKL. The CDR3 contains 14 residues. This chain's CDR3 is CASSQEARAGELFF. The CDR3, as DNA: TGCGCCAGCAGCCAAGAAGCCCGAGCCGGGGAGCTGTTTTTT.

The chain combines TRBV5-1 with TRBJ2-5, with D perhaps TRBD1 (6 bases). CDR3 length: 16 amino acids. The germline V gene has CDR1 SGHRS and CDR2 YFSETQ. V shed 3 bases and J shed 0 bases, with 15 bases lying between them. The CDR3 sequence is CASSSLGTGYQETQYF. CDR3 DNA sequence: TGCGCCAGCAGCTCACTGGGCACAGGGTACCAAGAGACCCAGTACTTC. Full variable domain (missing parts from reference TRBV5-1 and TRBJ2-5): KAGVTQTPRYLIKTRGQQVTLSCSPISGHRSVSWYQQTPGQGLQFLFEYFSETQRNKGNFPGRFSGRQFSNSRSEMNVSTLELGDSALYLCASSSLGTGYQETQYFGPGTRLLVL.

The chain is built from TRBV7-2 and TRBJ2-1; 8 bases agree with TRBD2. Germline V gene sequence: CDR1 SGHTA, CDR2 FQGNSA. After removal of 1 base from V and 12 bases from J, the junction contained 8 bases not matched to a gene. This CDR3 has 14 residues. This chain's CDR3 is CASSLGAGTRGQFF. CDR3 in DNA: TGTGCCAGCAGCTTAGGGGCTGGGACTAGGGGGCAGTTCTTC.

V and J are TRBV29-1 and TRBJ1-2, with unresolved D. CDR1 and CDR2 (germline): SQVTM, ANQGSEA. This CDR3 region has 11 residues. Trimming removed 7 bases from V and 13 bases from J, with 19 bases in between. The CDR3 spells CSAPELTNSTF. CDR3 nucleotides: TGCAGCGCCCCGGAGTTAACGAACTCCACCTTC.

CDR3 protein: CAWKRVLFTF. CDR3 coding DNA: TGTGCCTGGAAGAGGGTTTTATTCACCTTC. The chain recombines TRBV30 with TRBJ1-2; D is unclear. The CDR3 runs 10 residues. Germline values: CDR1 GTSNPN, CDR2 SVGIG (reference sequence). Trimming cost V 4 bases and J 13 bases, with 13 bases left between them.

This clone was recorded a few times. The genes are TRBV23-1 and TRBJ2-7, with a weak D call TRBD1 (7 bases). TRBV23-1 is an ORF; its function is uncertain. The CDR3 consists of 18 residues. V lost 0 bases and J lost 0, with 18 bases in between. The CDR3 spells CASSQSKTTGEASYEQYF. The CDR3 nucleotides are TGCGCCAGCAGTCAATCAAAAACAACAGGGGAGGCCTCCTACGAGCAGTACTTC.

The genes are TRBV19 and TRBJ1-1; D ambiguous. Germline assignment: CDR1 LNHDA and CDR2 SQIVND (reference sequence). Trimming cost V 5 bases and J 1 base, with 14 bases left between them. This CDR3 has 15 amino acids. The CDR3 region has the DNA TGTGCCAGTAGTGAACACAGCGGAAGGAACACTGAAGCTTTCTTT. Translated: CASSEHSGRNTEAFF.

This chain connects TRBV7-9 to TRBJ2-1; 7 nucleotides align to TRBD2. Germline lookup yields CDR1 SEHNR and CDR2 FQNEAQ (reference sequence). V lost 5 bases and J lost 7; bases outside the gene matches: 17. The CDR3 covers 17 residues. In DNA, the CDR3 is TGTGCCAGCAGCACAACGACTGGCGCGGGAGCAGGAAATGAGCAGTTCTTC. Its protein product is CASSTTTGAGAGNEQFF.

The V and J genes are TRBV5-1 and TRBJ2-7, with D uncertain. Between the trimmed V and J ends, which lost 1 base and 0 bases, there was a span of 8 bases. The CDR3 is made up of 14 amino acids. Germline loops: CDR1 SGHRS, CDR2 YFSETQ. In DNA form, the CDR3 reads TGCGCCAGCAGCTTGACAGTGAGCTCCTACGAGCAGTACTTC. Translation: CASSLTVSSYEQYF.

This clone occurred once. V is TRBV5-1 and J is TRBJ2-7; the D is unclear. From germline, CDR1 is SGHRS and CDR2 YFSETQ. CDR3 size: 14 residues. Trimming removed 3 bases at V and 2 bases at J, with 12 bases between. The chain's CDR3 is CASSSRPPPYEQYF. The CDR3 DNA is TGCGCCAGCAGCTCCCGACCTCCCCCCTACGAGCAGTACTTC.

The V and J genes are TRBV11-3 and TRBJ2-3; 9 bases agree with TRBD1. CDR1 is SGHNT, CDR2 YENEEA, per germline. This CDR3 has 14 amino acids. V was clipped by 5 bases and J by 7 bases; unmatched bases: 7. The CDR3 loop is CASSVGQGRNTQYF. The CDR3, as DNA: TGTGCCAGCAGCGTGGGACAGGGAAGGAATACGCAGTATTTT.

This chain links TRBV29-1 with TRBJ1-1, with D possibly being TRBD1 (5 bases). Germline assignment: CDR1 SQVTM and CDR2 ANQGSEA. This CDR3 contains 14 residues. V lost 4 bases to trimming and J lost 2 bases, with 14 bases between them. The CDR3 loop is CSVVGAAVNTEAFF. The CDR3 DNA reads TGCAGCGTTGTTGGGGCCGCAGTTAACACTGAAGCTTTCTTT.

The V call is TRBV9, the J call TRBJ1-5; D uncertain. Trimming took off 3 bases at V and 3 bases at J, with 10 bases between the two ends. The CDR3 totals 14 residues. Germline CDR1 is SGDLS and CDR2 is YYNGEE. This chain's CDR3 is CASSAGPSNQPQHF. DNA for the CDR3: TGTGCCAGCAGCGCCGGCCCCTCCAATCAGCCCCAGCATTTT.

The chain combines TRBV29-1 with TRBJ2-3, with 10 bases aligning to TRBD2. The V and J ends lost 0 bases and 4 bases, in that order; junction bases with no gene match: 1. The CDR3 has 14 amino acids. Germline loops: CDR1 SQVTM, CDR2 ANQGSEA. CDR3 amino acids: CSVEDGLAADTQYF. CDR3 DNA sequence: TGCAGCGTTGAAGATGGACTAGCGGCAGATACGCAGTATTTT.

This clone was seen a single time. The genes are TRBV9 and TRBJ2-5; D remains unclear. Germline lookup yields CDR1 SGDLS and CDR2 YYNGEE. Trimming removed 4 bases at V and 5 bases at J, with 15 bases between. The CDR3 totals 14 residues. DNA of the CDR3: TGTGCCAGCAGCCTAAAGTTGGGAAAGGAGACCCAGTACTTC. As protein: CASSLKLGKETQYF.

In the case of this clone: Additional DNA sequences in this sample encode the identical CDR3. The chain carries TRBV5-6 and TRBJ2-6; D gene unclear. CDR1 is SGHDT, CDR2 YYEEEE, per germline. There are 13 residues in the CDR3. With 7 bases removed from V and 0 bases from J, the gap between germline ends came to 5 bases. DNA of the CDR3: TGTGCCAGCGAAAGCTCTGGGGCCAACGTCCTGACTTTC. Translation: CASESSGANVLTF.

The CDR3 DNA reads TGTGCCGCCGGGGGACGGGAGCAGTATTTT. It codes for CAAGGREQYF. The rearrangement links TRBV11-2 to TRBJ2-3; tentative D call: TRBD2 (6 bases). The CDR3 totals 10 residues. V was shortened by 11 bases and J by 11 bases, with 14 bases between the two germline ends. Germline-derived CDR1 and CDR2 are SGHAT and FQNNGV.

This clone was seen a few times. The chain carries TRBV29-1 and TRBJ1-1, with D perhaps TRBD1 (5 bases). Per germline, CDR1 SQVTM and CDR2 ANQGSEA. The CDR3 totals 14 residues. V was cut by 3 bases and J by 4 bases, with 15 bases left in between. The CDR3: CSVESARGLTEAFF. CDR3 nucleotide sequence: TGCAGCGTTGAGTCCGCAAGGGGTCTCACTGAAGCTTTCTTT. Using reference TRBV29-1 and TRBJ1-1 for the parts outside the CDR3, the full variable domain is SAVISQKPSRDICQRGTSLTIQCQVDSQVTMMFWYRQQPGQSLTLIATANQGSEATYESGFVIDKFPISRPNLTFSTLTVSNMSPEDSSIYLCSVESARGLTEAFFGQGTRLTVV.